The rows below give T cell receptor beta chains drawn from one sample of a study of blood T cell repertoires in COVID-19. Clones were read by immunoSEQ multiplex PCR, and TCRdb kept only the in-frame ones, dropping some. The data hold roughly 54,000 clones, with about 91% observed a single time. Sequencing used peripheral blood. These receptors were obtained from a woman in her sixties or seventies with active or convalescent COVID-19. Each CDR3 is given with its conserved first and last residue. The D gene is left open where the match is weak. Clone sizes are given selectively: once, few, many, or a class where the clone is expanded.

size	V	J	D	CDR3	DNA
.	TRBV21-1	TRBJ2-7	.	CVVRGIKCHEQYF	TGTGTTGTAAGGGGGATAAAGTGCCACGAGCAGTACTTC
.	TRBV7-9	TRBJ1-1	.	CASSLQASGTEAFF	TGTGCCAGCAGCTTACAGGCGTCAGGGACTGAAGCTTTCTTT
.	TRBV24-1	TRBJ2-3	TRBD1	CATATGTDTQYF	TGTGCCACCGCGACAGGGACAGATACGCAGTATTTT
.	TRBV3-1/TRBV3-2	TRBJ1-3	.	CASSLSGNTIYF	TGTGCCAGCAGCCTGTCCGGGAACACCATATATTTT
.	TRBV19	TRBJ1-5	TRBD1	CASSISWTGVHSNQPQHF	TGTGCCAGTAGTATTTCCTGGACAGGGGTCCATAGCAATCAGCCCCAGCATTTT
.	TRBV30	TRBJ2-7	TRBD1	CAWGTGPYEQYF	TGTGCCTGGGGGACAGGACCCTACGAGCAGTACTTC
.	TRBV6-5	TRBJ2-3	.	CASSYSPTSTDTQYF	TGTGCCAGCAGTTACTCACCGACTAGCACAGATACGCAGTATTTT
.	TRBV15	TRBJ2-5	.	CATSRARVYETQYF	TGTGCCACCAGCAGAGCGAGGGTTTACGAGACCCAGTACTTC
.	TRBV28	TRBJ2-3	TRBD2	CASSRTSNFADTQYF	TGTGCCAGCAGTAGGACTAGTAATTTTGCAGATACGCAGTATTTT
.	TRBV28	TRBJ1-2	TRBD1	CASSLVGQVVYGYTF	TGTGCCAGCAGTTTAGTGGGACAGGTCGTCTATGGCTACACCTTC
.	TRBV7-6	TRBJ2-1	TRBD2	CASSLGGGKPRYNEQFF	TGTGCCAGCAGCTTAGGCGGGGGAAAACCTCGGTACAATGAGCAGTTCTTC
.	TRBV15	TRBJ2-1	.	CATSRGAEPEQFF	TGTGCCACCAGCAGGGGGGCGGAGCCGGAGCAGTTCTTC
.	TRBV19	TRBJ1-5	.	CASSIQAGLINQPQHF	TGTGCCAGTAGTATACAAGCGGGGCTCATCAATCAGCCCCAGCATTTT
.	TRBV5-4	TRBJ2-1	TRBD2	CASSLGGLAGNEQFF	TGTGCCAGCAGCTTGGGCGGACTAGCGGGTAATGAGCAGTTCTTC
.	TRBV11-2	TRBJ1-1	.	CASSQISNTEAFF	TGTGCCAGCAGCCAGATTTCGAACACTGAAGCTTTCTTT
once	TRBV3-1/TRBV3-2	TRBJ1-2	TRBD1	CASSHRTGPRSYYGYTF	TGTGCCAGCAGCCACCGGACAGGGCCTAGATCTTACTATGGCTACACCTTC
.	TRBV4-2	TRBJ1-4	.	CASSHVQGRDEKLFF	TGTGCCAGCAGCCATGTCCAGGGTAGAGATGAAAAACTGTTTTTT
.	TRBV30	TRBJ1-5	.	CAWSATVGGNQPQHF	TGTGCCTGGAGTGCGACTGTAGGAGGCAATCAGCCCCAGCATTTT
.	TRBV19	TRBJ2-5	TRBD2	CASSIGTSDGETQYF	TGTGCCAGTAGTATAGGGACTAGCGACGGCGAGACCCAGTACTTC
.	TRBV28	TRBJ2-1	.	CASSLTGHGAEQFF	TGTGCCAGCAGTTTAACCGGGCATGGGGCCGAGCAGTTCTTC
few	TRBV7-2	TRBJ1-1	.	CASSNFGDSEAFF	TGTGCCAGCAGCAACTTCGGGGATTCTGAAGCTTTCTTT
.	TRBV7-3	TRBJ2-1	TRBD2	CASSPGLAGRNEQFF	TGTGCCAGCAGCCCGGGACTAGCGGGAAGGAATGAGCAGTTCTTC
once	TRBV7-6	TRBJ2-3	.	CASSLDSHTDTQYF	TGTGCCAGCAGCTTAGACTCCCACACAGATACGCAGTATTTT
.	TRBV5-1	TRBJ2-3	TRBD2	CASSLDSGGATDTQYF	TGCGCCAGCAGCTTGGATAGCGGGGGGGCTACAGATACGCAGTATTTT
.	TRBV6-5	TRBJ2-7	.	CASSYSKFTGLDEQYF	TGTGCCAGCAGTTACTCGAAATTTACGGGACTCGACGAGCAGTACTTC
.	TRBV19	TRBJ2-3	.	CASTEEEGTDTQYF	TGTGCCAGTACGGAAGAAGAGGGCACAGATACGCAGTATTTT
once	TRBV3-1/TRBV3-2	TRBJ1-1	.	CASSQTLTGEAFF	TGTGCCAGCAGCCAGACCCTGACAGGAGAAGCTTTCTTT
.	TRBV3-1/TRBV3-2	TRBJ2-1	TRBD2	CASSPSDGLAGSNEQFF	TGTGCCAGCAGCCCATCTGACGGACTAGCGGGAAGTAATGAGCAGTTCTTC
.	TRBV7-9	TRBJ1-1	.	CASSFPGTSYTEAFF	TGTGCCAGCAGCTTCCCCGGGACATCCTACACTGAAGCTTTCTTT
.	TRBV5-1	TRBJ1-1	.	CASRLQGNTEAFF	TGCGCCAGCAGACTCCAGGGGAACACTGAAGCTTTCTTT
.	TRBV28	TRBJ1-2	.	CASSLSPPTDGYTF	TGTGCCAGCAGTTTATCCCCCCCCACAGATGGCTACACCTTC